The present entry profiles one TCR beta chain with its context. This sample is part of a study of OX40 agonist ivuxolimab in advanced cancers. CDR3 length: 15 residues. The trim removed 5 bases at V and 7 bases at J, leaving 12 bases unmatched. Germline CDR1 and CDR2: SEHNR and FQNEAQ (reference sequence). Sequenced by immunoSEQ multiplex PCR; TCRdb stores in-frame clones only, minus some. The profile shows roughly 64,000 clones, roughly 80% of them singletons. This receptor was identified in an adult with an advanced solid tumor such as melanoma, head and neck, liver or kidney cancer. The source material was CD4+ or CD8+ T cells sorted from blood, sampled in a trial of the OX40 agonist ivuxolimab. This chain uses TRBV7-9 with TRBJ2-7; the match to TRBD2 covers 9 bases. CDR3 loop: CASSPLAGMGGEQYF. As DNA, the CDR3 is TGTGCCAGCAGCCCGCTAGCGGGGATGGGAGGGGAGCAGTACTTC.